This entry concerns a single T cell receptor beta chain. The data were obtained in a study of monozygotic twins with cystic fibrosis. For the study at large: Libraries were built from three micrograms of fragmented DNA using roughly 14 PCR cycles.

The CDR3 covers 12 residues. V lost 5 bases, J lost 5 bases, and 9 bases lay in between. CDR1 is SGHTA and CDR2 is FQGNSA in the germline V gene. TCRdb's table, derived via immunoSEQ multiplex PCR, lists solely in-frame clones and lacks some. This sample carries about 14,000 clones, nearly 99% of them seen once, and the ten largest clones take around 0.37%. The rearrangement joins TRBV7-2 to TRBJ2-5, with unresolved D. The origin of this receptor is a girl under 10 years old with cystic fibrosis. The specimen sequenced was blood. The CDR3 reads CASSQTTETQYF. The CDR3 DNA follows: TGTGCCAGCAGCCAGACGACGGAGACCCAGTACTTC.